This T cell receptor beta chain was identified during a study of Ad26.COV2.S vaccination and SARS-CoV-2 variants. The V gene lost 4 bases and the J gene lost 8 bases, with 17 bases spanning the gap. CDR3 length equals 14 residues. Germline V gene data show CDR1 as WSHSY and CDR2 as SAAADI. Produced via immunoSEQ multiplex PCR; TCRdb's table is partial and in-frame only. Counted here are fewer than 300,000 clones, 70% to 90% occurring once; the ten biggest clones make up under 4%. Regarding treatment: some 19 received Ad26.COV2.S at low or high dose, single or two shots; roughly five received placebo; per-sample allocation not given. Day 63 following the first vaccine or placebo injection was when the samples were taken. Overall study results and limits: Responses of T cells in total may have been underestimated by the TCR breadth and depth analyses.

Regarding this clone: Its antigen is currently unknown.

This clonotype was obtained from a person between 18 and 59 years old who received the Ad26.COV2.S COVID-19 vaccine or a placebo. The rearrangement uses TRBV10-2 and TRBJ1-2, with D unclear. Specimen: peripheral blood, collected in a trial of Ad26.COV2.S vaccine versus placebo. CDR3 in DNA: TGCGCCAGCAGTGCCCCATTTGTGAGGGAAGGCTACACCTTC. It specifies CASSAPFVREGYTF.